One sample yielded the 31 T cell receptor beta chains listed below, sequenced in a study of long-term antiretroviral therapy in people with HIV. They ran version v3.0 of the immunoSEQ assay at survey level. Assay used: immunoSEQ multiplex PCR; TCRdb lists only in-frame clones, some missing. The sample shows about 23,000 clones, approximately 80% of them seen only once. The material sequenced was unsorted PBMCs, taken 0.3 years after starting antiretroviral therapy. These receptor sequences come from a man in his fifties with HIV.

The chain links TRBV18 to TRBJ1-2; no clear D gene. Deletions cut 0 bases from V and 4 bases from J, with 9 bases between. Per the germline V gene, CDR1 is KGHSH and CDR2 is LQKENI. The CDR3 runs 14 residues. The CDR3 is CASSPPWTFYGYTF. DNA of the CDR3: TGTGCCAGCTCACCACCGTGGACCTTCTATGGCTACACCTTC.

This clone came up a few times. The chain combines TRBV5-1 with TRBJ1-5; 9 bases match TRBD1. CDR3 size: 15 residues. Germline V CDR1 and CDR2: SGHRS, YFSETQ. Unmatched junction bases numbered 11, after V lost 4 bases and J lost 9 bases. CDR3 amino acids: CASSPSGQGVWPQHF. The CDR3 DNA is TGCGCCAGCAGCCCGTCGGGACAGGGAGTTTGGCCCCAGCATTTT.

This rearrangement joins TRBV19 to TRBJ2-7; the D gene is possibly TRBD2 (6 bases). The CDR3 is made up of 15 amino acids. V was clipped by 8 bases and J by 2 bases, with 19 bases between them. Per the germline V gene, CDR1 is LNHDA and CDR2 is SQIVND (reference sequence). CDR3 sequence reads: CASGVEGDGPYEQYF. The CDR3 DNA follows: TGTGCCAGTGGAGTGGAGGGCGACGGACCCTACGAGCAGTACTTC.

The genes are TRBV6-5 and TRBJ2-7; D ambiguous. CDR1 is MNHEY, CDR2 SVGAGI, per germline. The CDR3 is 11 amino acids. V shed 5 bases and J shed 4 bases, with 6 bases lying between them. In DNA form, the CDR3 reads TGTGCCAGCAGTACCCTATACGAGCAGTACTTC. It encodes CASSTLYEQYF.

This clone was recorded once. The chain couples TRBV20-1 to TRBJ2-3; no clear D. From germline, CDR1 is DFQATT and CDR2 SNEGSKA (reference sequence). This CDR3 comprises 10 residues. Trimming shortened V by 5 bases and J by 4 bases, and 4 bases separated the two germline ends. The CDR3 bases are TGCAGTGCTGCAGCAGATACGCAGTATTTT. Protein sequence: CSAAADTQYF.

The chain carries TRBV27 and TRBJ2-5, with 11 bases matching TRBD1. Germline V gene data show CDR1 as MNHEY and CDR2 as SMNVEV (reference sequence). J lost 3 bases, V lost 7 bases, and 10 bases had no gene match. This CDR3 is built from 16 residues. CDR3 DNA: TGTGCCAGCACCCGTTTCCGGACAGGGGGCGAAGAGACCCAGTACTTC. Residues: CASTRFRTGGEETQYF.

The table lists this clone with a few counts. The V call is TRBV2, the J call TRBJ1-6; 8 bases are shared with TRBD1. The CDR3 spans 15 residues. V lost 3 bases to trimming and J lost 7 bases; unmatched junction nucleotides: 5. Germline CDR1 and CDR2: SNHLY and FYNNEI. DNA of the CDR3: TGTGCCAGCAGTGACCGGACAGGGAAGAATTCACCCCTCCACTTT. Translating it yields CASSDRTGKNSPLHF.

The rearrangement uses TRBV27 and TRBJ1-6, with TRBD1 as a possible D gene (6 bases). In germline, CDR1 is MNHEY, CDR2 SMNVEV (reference sequence). The CDR3 loop spans 19 amino acids. Trimming shortened V by 1 base and J by 0 bases, and 16 bases separated the two germline ends. CDR3 nucleotides: TGTGCCAGCAGTTTATTAATCGCAGGGGAGAGCTCCTATAATTCACCCCTCCACTTT. Translation gives CASSLLIAGESSYNSPLHF.

The chain carries TRBV30 and TRBJ1-5, with D unclear. Germline V gives CDR1 GTSNPN, CDR2 SVGIG (reference sequence). V was cut by 0 bases and J by 3 bases, with 9 bases left in between. The CDR3 spans 14 residues. The CDR3 nucleotides are TGTGCCTGGAGTGTTGGGCCCTACAATCAGCCCCAGCATTTT. Amino acid sequence: CAWSVGPYNQPQHF.

The chain is built from TRBV29-1 and TRBJ1-3, with D unclear. V was clipped by 4 bases and J by 3 bases, with 7 bases between them. The CDR3 contains 12 residues. CDR1 is SQVTM, CDR2 ANQGSEA, per germline. The CDR3 reads CSVAGVGNTIYF. CDR3 nucleotides: TGCAGCGTTGCCGGGGTTGGAAACACCATATATTTT.

The genes are TRBV20-1 and TRBJ1-2; D is possibly TRBD1 (5 bases). The CDR3 length is 11 residues. Germline V gives CDR1 DFQATT, CDR2 SNEGSKA (reference sequence). CDR3 coding DNA: TGCAGCGGCCGGGGGTCCTATGGCTACACCTTC. Its protein product is CSGRGSYGYTF.

The rearrangement links TRBV11-1 to TRBJ2-5; TRBD2 matches at 8 bases. The V segment lost 5 bases and the J segment 1 base; nucleotides outside the gene matches: 9. The CDR3 loop spans 16 amino acids. The V gene's germline CDR1 is SGHAT and CDR2 FQDESV (reference sequence). The CDR3 bases are TGTGCCAGCAGCCGGGGGGATAGCGGGGTCCAAGAGACCCAGTACTTC. Translation gives CASSRGDSGVQETQYF.

For the CDR3, the DNA is TGTGCCACCCTACTAGCGGGGGAGCACGAGCAGTACTTC. Its translation is CATLLAGEHEQYF. The chain employs TRBV10-3 and TRBJ2-7, with TRBD2 matching 11 bases. CDR1 ENHRY and CDR2 SYGVKD come from the germline V gene. The CDR3 runs to 13 residues. J lost 5 bases, V lost 10 bases, and 7 bases had no gene match.

The V and J genes are TRBV4-3 and TRBJ1-1; no reliable D call. Germline V lookup: CDR1 LGHNA, CDR2 YSLEER. The CDR3 covers 15 residues. V was trimmed by 2 bases and J by 1 base, leaving 11 bases between them. The CDR3 nucleotides read TGCGCCAGCAGCCAAATTTTCCGGTCGAACACTGAAGCTTTCTTT. Amino acids: CASSQIFRSNTEAFF.

This clone has just a few counts. The gene calls are TRBV11-2 and TRBJ1-2; 9 nucleotides match TRBD1. The CDR3 runs to 13 residues. Germline CDR1 SGHAT, CDR2 FQNNGV. The trim removed 3 bases at V and 6 bases at J, leaving 2 bases unmatched. The CDR3 region is CASSLTGGNGYTF. DNA for the CDR3: TGTGCCAGCAGCTTGACAGGGGGAAATGGCTACACCTTC. Filled out from reference TRBV11-2 and TRBJ1-2, the complete variable domain reads EAGVAQSPRYKIIEKRQSVAFWCNPISGHATLYWYQQILGQGPKLLIQFQNNGVVDDSQLPKDRFSAERLKGVDSTLKIQPAKLEDSAVYLCASSLTGGNGYTFGSGTRLTVV.

The chain carries TRBV5-6 and TRBJ2-7; D is undetermined. From germline, CDR1 is SGHDT and CDR2 YYEEEE. This CDR3 is 14 amino acids long. The V gene lost 1 base and the J gene lost 0 bases, with 8 bases spanning the gap. CDR3 nucleotide sequence: TGTGCCAGCAGCTTGCCACGGGTCTCCTACGAGCAGTACTTC. This sequence encodes CASSLPRVSYEQYF.

This rearrangement joins TRBV6-1 to TRBJ2-1; 10 bases match TRBD2. CDR1 and CDR2 from the germline V gene are MNHNS and SASEGT. V lost 8 bases, J lost 6 bases, and 7 bases stayed unmatched. This CDR3 has 14 amino acids. For the CDR3, the DNA is TGTGCCAGCGGGAGGACTAGCGGTATCAATGAGCAGTTCTTC. Translated, it gives CASGRTSGINEQFF.

In DNA form, the CDR3 reads TGTGCCAGCAGCTTAGCTTCCAGTTACAATCAGCCCCAGCATTTT. It translates to CASSLASSYNQPQHF. The rearrangement uses TRBV7-8 and TRBJ1-5; D is undetermined. The length of the CDR3 is 15 residues. Germline lookup yields CDR1 SGHVS and CDR2 FQNEAQ. V was trimmed by 0 bases and J by 3 bases, leaving 9 bases between them.

This clone appeared once. The chain joins TRBV2 to TRBJ2-7; 8 nucleotides align to TRBD1. The CDR3 consists of 14 residues. After removal of 1 base from V and 3 bases from J, the junction contained 2 bases not matched to a gene. Germline V gene lookup returns CDR1 SNHLY and CDR2 FYNNEI. The CDR3 bases are TGTGCCAGCAGTGAAGTACAGGGGGTCTACGAGCAGTACTTC. It encodes CASSEVQGVYEQYF. Full variable domain (remainder filled in from reference TRBV2 and TRBJ2-7): EPEVTQTPSHQVTQMGQEVILRCVPISNHLYFYWYRQILGQKVEFLVSFYNNEISEKSEIFDDQFSVERPDGSNFTLKIRSTKLEDSAMYFCASSEVQGVYEQYFGPGTRLTVT.

The chain couples TRBV18 to TRBJ2-5; TRBD1 matches at 11 bases. The J call is in doubt because the DNA end fits TRBJ2-7 better. Germline V gives CDR1 KGHSH, CDR2 LQKENI. CDR3 length: 13 residues. The CDR3 is CASSPGTGGEQYF. Written as DNA, the CDR3 is TGTGCCAGCTCACCCGGGACAGGGGGCGAGCAGTACTTC.

The CDR3 DNA reads as TGTGCCAGCAGCTTTCCCGCGGGGCCGAACACCGGGGAGCTGTTTTTT. Translating gives CASSFPAGPNTGELFF. The chain links TRBV7-2 to TRBJ2-2, with D possibly matching TRBD2 (6 bases). The V gene lost 3 bases and the J gene lost 0 bases, with 11 bases spanning the gap. Germline loops: CDR1 SGHTA, CDR2 FQGNSA. The CDR3 runs 16 residues.

J is TRBJ1-5 and V is TRBV7-2; tentatively, D is TRBD1 (6 bases). With 2 bases removed from V and 3 bases from J, the gap between germline ends came to 11 bases. The CDR3 runs to 15 residues. Germline V CDR1 and CDR2: SGHTA, FQGNSA. The CDR3: CASSLFGGYNQPQHF. Written as DNA, the CDR3 is TGTGCCAGCAGCTTATTTGGGGGCTACAATCAGCCCCAGCATTTT.

V and J are TRBV11-3 and TRBJ2-1; D is unresolved. The germline gives CDR1 SGHNT, CDR2 YENEEA. Trimming took 1 base from V and 7 from J, leaving 2 bases between them. CDR3 size: 11 residues. DNA for the CDR3: TGTGCCAGCAGCTTAGGGAATGAGCAGTTCTTC. It translates to CASSLGNEQFF.

This clone was detected only once. The chain has TRBV7-9 and TRBJ2-3; D is unresolved. V was trimmed by 4 bases and J by 0 bases, leaving 8 bases between them. The CDR3 sequence is 14 residues long. Germline V gene lookup returns CDR1 SEHNR and CDR2 FQNEAQ (reference sequence). The CDR3 protein is CASSSEKSTDTQYF. CDR3 sequence (DNA): TGTGCCAGCAGCTCGGAGAAAAGCACAGATACGCAGTATTTT.

The V and J genes are TRBV6-6 and TRBJ1-4, with no clear D. The germline gives CDR1 MNHNY, CDR2 SVGAGI (reference sequence). Trimming removed 0 bases from V and 2 bases from J, with 7 bases in between. The CDR3 totals 15 residues. This CDR3 is CASSYSGSTNEKLFF. The CDR3 DNA is TGTGCCAGCAGTTACTCAGGGTCTACTAATGAAAAACTGTTTTTT.

V usage is TRBV18 and J usage is TRBJ2-1; a weak D match, TRBD2 (7 bases). V lost 2 bases and J lost 2, with 10 bases in between. This CDR3 is built from 15 residues. Germline V gene lookup returns CDR1 KGHSH and CDR2 LQKENI. This CDR3 reads CASSPGGGTYNEQFF. The CDR3 nucleotides read TGTGCCAGCTCACCAGGCGGGGGCACCTACAATGAGCAGTTCTTC.

The chain couples TRBV4-1 to TRBJ2-2; 7 bases line up with TRBD2. The CDR3 is 17 residues long. Germline V gene lookup returns CDR1 MGHRA and CDR2 YSYEKL. Trimming removed 0 bases from V and 7 bases from J; junction bases left unmatched: 11. The CDR3 loop is CASSQDERGGVDGELFF. The DNA for the CDR3 is TGCGCCAGCAGCCAAGATGAGCGGGGAGGTGTAGACGGGGAGCTGTTTTTT.

This clone was found a few times. This chain uses TRBV7-3 with TRBJ2-7; tentatively, D is TRBD1 (6 bases). Between the trimmed V and J ends, which lost 1 base and 5 bases, there was a span of 12 bases. The CDR3 runs 14 residues. Germline V CDR1 and CDR2: SGHTA, FQGTGA. The CDR3 nucleotides are TGTGCCAGCAGCTTAAAGAGGCAGGGGAACGAGCAGTACTTC. Its protein product is CASSLKRQGNEQYF.

Written as DNA, the CDR3 is TGTGCCAGCAGTCCAGGGACAGGGGGTGCTCAGCCCCAGCATTTT. Amino acids: CASSPGTGGAQPQHF. The chain combines TRBV6-5 with TRBJ1-5; 11 bases map to TRBD1. The germline CDR1 and CDR2 sequences are MNHEY and SVGAGI. Trimming at V came to 5 bases and at J to 6 bases, leaving 6 bases not matched to a gene. The CDR3 runs to 15 residues.

The chain combines TRBV7-9 with TRBJ2-5, with D unresolved. The ends were cut back, 7 bases at V and 2 bases at J, with 14 bases in the middle. Germline CDR1 is SEHNR and CDR2 is FQNEAQ (reference sequence). The CDR3 is 14 residues long. The DNA of the CDR3 is TGTGCCAGCACCCGTGAGGACGGGCAAGAGACCCAGTACTTC. It specifies CASTREDGQETQYF.

The CDR3 spells CASSFSAYEQYF. For the CDR3, the DNA is TGTGCCAGCAGCTTTAGCGCCTACGAGCAGTACTTC. The chain employs TRBV7-2 and TRBJ2-7, with D perhaps TRBD2 (5 bases). V was pared by 3 bases and J by 2 bases, with 5 bases between. The CDR3 sequence is 12 residues long. Per germline, CDR1 SGHTA and CDR2 FQGNSA.